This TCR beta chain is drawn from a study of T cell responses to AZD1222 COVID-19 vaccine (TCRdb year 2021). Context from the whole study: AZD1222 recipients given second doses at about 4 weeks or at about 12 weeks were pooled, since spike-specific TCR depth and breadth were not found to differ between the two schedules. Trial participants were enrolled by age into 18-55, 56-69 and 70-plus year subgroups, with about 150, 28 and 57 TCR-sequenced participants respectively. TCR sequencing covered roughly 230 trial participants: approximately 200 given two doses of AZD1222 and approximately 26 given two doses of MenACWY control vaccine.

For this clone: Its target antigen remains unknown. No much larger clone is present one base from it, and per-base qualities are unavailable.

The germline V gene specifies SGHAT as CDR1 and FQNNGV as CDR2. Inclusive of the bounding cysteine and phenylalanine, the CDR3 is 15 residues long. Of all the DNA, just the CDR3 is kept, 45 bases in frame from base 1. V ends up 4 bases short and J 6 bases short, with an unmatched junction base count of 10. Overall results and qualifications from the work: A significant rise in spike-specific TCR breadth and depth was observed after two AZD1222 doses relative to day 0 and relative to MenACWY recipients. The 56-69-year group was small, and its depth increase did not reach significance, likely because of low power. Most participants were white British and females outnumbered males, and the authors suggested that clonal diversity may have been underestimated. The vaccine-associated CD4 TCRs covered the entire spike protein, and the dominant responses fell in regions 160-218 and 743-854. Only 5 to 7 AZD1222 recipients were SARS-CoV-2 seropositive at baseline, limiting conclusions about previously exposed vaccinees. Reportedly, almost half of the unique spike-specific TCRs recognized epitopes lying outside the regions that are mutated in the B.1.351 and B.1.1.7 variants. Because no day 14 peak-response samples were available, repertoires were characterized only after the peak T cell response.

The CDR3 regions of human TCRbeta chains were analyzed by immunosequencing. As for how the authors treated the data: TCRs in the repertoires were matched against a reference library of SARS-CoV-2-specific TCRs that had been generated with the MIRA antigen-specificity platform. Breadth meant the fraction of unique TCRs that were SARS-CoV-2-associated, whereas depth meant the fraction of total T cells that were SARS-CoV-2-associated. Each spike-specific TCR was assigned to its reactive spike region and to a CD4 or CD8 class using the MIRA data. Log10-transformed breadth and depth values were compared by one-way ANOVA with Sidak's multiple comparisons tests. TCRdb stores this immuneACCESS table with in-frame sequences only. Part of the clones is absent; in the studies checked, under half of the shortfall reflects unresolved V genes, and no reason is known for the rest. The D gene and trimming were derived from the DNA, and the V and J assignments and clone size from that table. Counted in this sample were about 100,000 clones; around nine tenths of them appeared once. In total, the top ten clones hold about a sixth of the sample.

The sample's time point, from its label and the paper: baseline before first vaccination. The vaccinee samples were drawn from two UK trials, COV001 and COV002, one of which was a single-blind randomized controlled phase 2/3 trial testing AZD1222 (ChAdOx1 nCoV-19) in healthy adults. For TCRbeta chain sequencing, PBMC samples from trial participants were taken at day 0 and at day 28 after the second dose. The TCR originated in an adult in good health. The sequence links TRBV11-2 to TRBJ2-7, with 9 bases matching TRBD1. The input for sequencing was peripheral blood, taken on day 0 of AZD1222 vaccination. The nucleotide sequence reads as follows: TGTGCCAGCAGCTGGTCTGGTACAGGGGGCTCCGAGCAGTACTTC. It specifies CASSWSGTGGSEQYF.